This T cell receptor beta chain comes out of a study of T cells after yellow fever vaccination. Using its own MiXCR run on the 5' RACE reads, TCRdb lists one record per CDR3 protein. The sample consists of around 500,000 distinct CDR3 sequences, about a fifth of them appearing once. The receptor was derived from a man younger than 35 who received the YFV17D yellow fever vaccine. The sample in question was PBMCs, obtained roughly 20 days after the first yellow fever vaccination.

The CDR3 nucleotides read TGTGCCAGCAGTTTACAGGGGTCTTGGACTGAAGCTTTCTTT. It yields the protein CASSLQGSWTEAFF. The chain employs TRBV27 and TRBJ1-1, with a possible D match to TRBD1 (6 bases). The CDR3 is 14 amino acids. Germline V gives CDR1 MNHEY, CDR2 SMNVEV (reference sequence). The ends were cut back, 2 bases at V and 5 bases at J, with 12 bases in the middle.